The rows below give T cell receptor beta chains drawn from one sample of a study of T cells expressing NK-cell markers. TCRdb re-called the 5' RACE reads; every CDR3 protein appears as one record, without DNA. This listing includes 500,000 to 600,000 distinct CDR3 sequences. The sample taken for sequencing was blood T cells: a sorted CD56 or NKG2C T cell subset, CD4+ or CD8+ T cells, or bulk PBMC T cells (not recorded which). The receptors were gathered from a young man in good health. The CDR3 runs from the conserved cysteine through the conserved F or W. Each record gives: V gene, J gene, CDR3 length, CDR3 protein.

>TRBV3-1|TRBJ2-5|16
CASSPWPGPMKRTQYF
>TRBV5-1|TRBJ2-5|11
CASKREETQYF
>TRBV3-1|TRBJ2-5|11
CASSQDQGRYF
>TRBV20-1|TRBJ1-1|12
CSARWLGTEAFF
>TRBV20-1|TRBJ2-5|14
CSARVSYRQETQYF
>TRBV18|TRBJ1-4|15
CASSPGGATNEKLFF
>TRBV11-2|TRBJ2-1|11
CASSPDSNQFF
>TRBV12-3/TRBV12-4|TRBJ2-1|17
CASSLFFGTGGNNEQFF
>TRBV7-8|TRBJ2-3|15
CASSSGTTSTDTQYF
>TRBV20-1|TRBJ2-5|18
CSARDRGLAGWYQETQYF
>TRBV20-1|TRBJ2-3|14
CSAPGLAFSDTQYF
>TRBV9|TRBJ2-5|13
CASNSGPQETQYF
>TRBV28|TRBJ2-5|14
CASSSRGTVETQYF
>TRBV5-1|TRBJ2-1|16
CASSLIYRATYNEQFF
>TRBV12-3/TRBV12-4|TRBJ2-7|13
CASRGSGRYEQYF
>TRBV20-1|TRBJ2-2|17
CSARDILGGENTGELFF
>TRBV7-9|TRBJ2-3|13
CASSLSNGDTQYF
>TRBV12-3/TRBV12-4|TRBJ1-5|15
CASSWGAGNNQPQHF
>TRBV5-1|TRBJ2-5|15
CASSGSGTTQETQYF
>TRBV28|TRBJ2-7|14
CASIGQPSSYEQYF
>TRBV20-1|TRBJ1-1|13
CSASRTSNTEAFF
>TRBV4-2|TRBJ2-3|16
CASSRARQGRTDTQYF
>TRBV24-1|TRBJ2-2|13
CATSTRSTGELFF
>TRBV3-1|TRBJ1-1|14
CASSHGQGRGEAFF
>TRBV5-1|TRBJ2-1|12
CASSHSRDEQFF
>TRBV5-1|TRBJ2-3|15
CASSFPAGQGDTQYF
>TRBV9|TRBJ1-1|15
CASSPRTGWGTEAFF
>TRBV15|TRBJ2-4|16
CATSTTGIISKNIQYF
>TRBV7-2|TRBJ2-1|12
CASRMTGDRQFF
>TRBV21-1|TRBJ2-2|14
CASSNRMDTGELFF
>TRBV6-5|TRBJ2-5|15
CASSPIQAGQETQYF
>TRBV12-3/TRBV12-4|TRBJ1-5|15
CASSATDSYNQPQHF
>TRBV5-1|TRBJ2-2|16
CASSVLGQVNTGELFF
>TRBV5-6|TRBJ2-4|21
CASSLGGYLAGGPQAKNIQYF
>TRBV5-1|TRBJ2-3|16
CASSSVRSGRTDTQYF
>TRBV7-9|TRBJ1-2|16
CASSQGRGTDDYGYTF
>TRBV12-3/TRBV12-4|TRBJ2-3|14
CASSTGRARTTQYF
>TRBV11-2|TRBJ2-1|18
CASSLGHPGGLSYNEQFF
>TRBV27|TRBJ1-1|14
CASRGQGSDTEAFF
>TRBV6-2/TRBV6-3|TRBJ2-7|16
CASSYSKSRGDYEQYF
>TRBV15|TRBJ2-5|15
CATSRPGAQGETQYF
>TRBV28|TRBJ2-2|14
CATHGTGVAGELFF